This T cell receptor (beta chain) was sequenced for a study of T-cell memory formation after mild COVID-19. Across the whole study: TCR clusters mostly belonged to single donors. Study-wide findings and caveats: CD4+ bias marked clones expanding day 15 to 37, unlike balanced contracting clones.

MiXCR, run by TCRdb on the 5' RACE reads, gives a single entry per CDR3 protein. Of more than 350,000 distinct CDR3 sequences in the sample, around a sixth were seen once. This CDR3 region has 15 residues. CDR1 and CDR2 from the germline V gene are SGHTA and FQGNSA. V was shortened by 6 bases and J by 0 bases, with 14 bases between the two germline ends. This clonotype was detected only a few times. Its antigen is not known. This rearrangement joins TRBV7-2 to TRBJ1-1, with D possibly being TRBD1 (6 bases). The sequence was obtained from a man aged 18 to 29 who had mild COVID-19 (a few samples of this study predate the infection). Cell type and time point are not known. The source material was PBMCs or a T cell subset sorted from them (not recorded which). The CDR3 DNA reads TGTGCCAGCAGTCCCGGGGGGGCTATGAACACTGAAGCTTTCTTT. Residues: CASSPGGAMNTEAFF.